The 23 T cell receptor beta chains below all came from one sample that was sequenced in a study of beta chain features in type 1 diabetes. Study results and caveats: Among all four CD4+ subsets, Type 1 diabetes patients had TCRB CDR3s that were moderately but significantly shorter.

No antigen has been assigned to these receptors. The study reverse transcribed the entire isolated RNA, so it sequenced expressed TCRB transcripts. TCRdb's table, derived via immunoSEQ multiplex PCR, lists solely in-frame clones and lacks some. The table has 250,000 to 300,000 clones, approximately 25% seen once. Material for sequencing was naive CD4+ T cells from blood. These receptors all come from a woman in her 30s with type 1 diabetes.

This clone was detected only a few times. V gene TRBV4-2 combines with J gene TRBJ2-1, with 9 bases fitting TRBD2. CDR1 LGHNA and CDR2 YNFKEQ come from the germline V gene. The CDR3 has 15 residues. V lost 4 bases, J lost 7 bases, and 8 bases stayed unmatched. This CDR3 is CASSPQASGANEQFF. The CDR3 nucleotides read TGTGCCAGCAGCCCCCAAGCTAGCGGGGCGAATGAGCAGTTCTTC.

This clone has only a few counts. The V call is TRBV30, the J call TRBJ2-3; possibly TRBD2 for D (5 bases). The CDR3 covers 12 residues. V lost 5 bases and J 6 bases, leaving 12 bases between the germline ends. In germline, CDR1 is GTSNPN, CDR2 SVGIG (reference sequence). The CDR3 region is CAWGTADDTQYF. The CDR3 region has the DNA TGTGCCTGGGGAACAGCGGATGATACGCAGTATTTT.

There are a few counts of this clone. V usage is TRBV5-1 and J usage is TRBJ1-2; 7 bases are shared with TRBD1. The CDR3 has 15 amino acids. Germline V CDR1 and CDR2: SGHRS, YFSETQ. V trimming: 4 bases; J trimming: 1 base; junction bases outside the gene matches: 7. CDR3 residues: CASSRPGTDNYGYTF. The CDR3 nucleotides are TGCGCCAGCAGCCGACCCGGGACAGATAACTATGGCTACACCTTC.

The chain joins TRBV27 to TRBJ2-6; TRBD2 agrees at 10 bases. The germline CDR1 and CDR2 sequences are MNHEY and SMNVEV (reference sequence). Germline trimming cut 2 bases from V and 0 bases from J; bases unmatched to any gene: 1. There are 17 residues in the CDR3. This CDR3 is CASSLTSGVSGANVLTF. Here the CDR3 DNA reads TGTGCCAGCAGTTTAACTAGCGGGGTCTCTGGGGCCAACGTCCTGACTTTC.

The sample holds a few counts of this clone. The chain employs TRBV7-9 and TRBJ2-1, with D maybe TRBD1 (5 bases). V lost 5 bases to trimming and J lost 4 bases, with 12 bases between them. This CDR3 comprises 14 residues. CDR1 is SEHNR and CDR2 is FQNEAQ in the germline V gene (reference sequence). The CDR3 here is CASSQGLRYNEQFF. The CDR3 coding sequence is TGTGCCAGCAGCCAGGGCCTCCGGTACAATGAGCAGTTCTTC.

This clone was found a few times. V and J are TRBV29-1 and TRBJ1-1; possibly TRBD1 for D (5 bases). CDR3 length: 14 residues. Trimming shortened V by 6 bases and J by 4 bases, and 18 bases separated the two germline ends. CDR1 SQVTM and CDR2 ANQGSEA come from the germline V gene. The CDR3 sequence is CSVRGLSKSTEAFF. CDR3 bases: TGCAGCGTAAGGGGCCTTAGCAAATCCACTGAAGCTTTCTTT.

This chain uses TRBV9 with TRBJ2-1, with 10 bases fitting TRBD2. This CDR3 contains 16 residues. Unmatched junction bases numbered 9, after V lost 4 bases and J lost 5 bases. Germline values: CDR1 SGDLS, CDR2 YYNGEE. Written as DNA, the CDR3 is TGTGCCAGCAGCTTAGCGGGAGGAACCTTCGACAATGAGCAGTTCTTC. It encodes CASSLAGGTFDNEQFF.

V usage is TRBV18 and J usage is TRBJ1-2; 7 nucleotides match TRBD1. CDR1 and CDR2 (germline): KGHSH, LQKENI. The CDR3 is made up of 15 amino acids. Losses at the gene ends were 0 bases for V and 8 bases for J; bases not matched to a gene: 9. CDR3 in amino acids: CASSPPSRGSQGYTF. CDR3 bases: TGTGCCAGCTCACCACCGAGCAGGGGGTCCCAAGGCTACACCTTC.

The V gene is TRBV5-4, the J gene TRBJ2-5, with D possibly being TRBD2 (6 bases). V lost 4 bases and J lost 2, with 12 bases in between. This CDR3 comprises 14 residues. The germline CDR1 and CDR2 sequences are SGHNT and YYREEE (reference sequence). Here the CDR3 reads CASSPPGLQETQYF. For the CDR3, the DNA is TGTGCCAGCAGCCCGCCTGGACTACAAGAGACCCAGTACTTC.

This clone was detected a few times. The chain employs TRBV11-3 and TRBJ2-1, with a weak D call TRBD2 (6 bases). Germline assignment: CDR1 SGHNT and CDR2 YENEEA. The CDR3 sequence is 14 residues long. Between the trimmed V and J ends, which lost 5 bases and 4 bases, there was a span of 12 bases. The CDR3 region is CASSEIADYNEQFF. In nucleotides, the CDR3 is TGTGCCAGCAGCGAAATAGCGGATTACAATGAGCAGTTCTTC.

In its sample, this clone was seen a few times. V usage is TRBV9 and J usage is TRBJ2-1; D perhaps matches TRBD1 (6 bases). Trimming pared 3 bases from V and 0 bases from J, leaving 10 bases between. Germline-derived CDR1 and CDR2 are SGDLS and YYNGEE. The CDR3 is made up of 15 amino acids. CDR3 region: CASSAGTYSYNEQFF. The CDR3 DNA sequence: TGTGCCAGCAGCGCCGGGACATACTCCTACAATGAGCAGTTCTTC.

V and J are TRBV25-1 and TRBJ2-2; tentative D call: TRBD1 (5 bases). CDR1 and CDR2 from the germline V gene are MGHDK and SYGVNS. This CDR3 has 15 amino acids. The V end lost 10 bases, the J end lost 2 bases, and 17 bases lay between the germline ends. The CDR3 here is CATSEGWGNTGELFF. The DNA of the CDR3 is TGTGCCACCTCTGAAGGGTGGGGCAACACCGGGGAGCTGTTTTTT.

CDR3 protein: CASTGGSGANVLTF. The CDR3 DNA sequence: TGTGCCAGTACAGGGGGCTCTGGGGCCAACGTCCTGACTTTC. J is TRBJ2-6 and V is TRBV19; 7 bases align to TRBD1. Germline lookup yields CDR1 LNHDA and CDR2 SQIVND (reference sequence). This CDR3 region has 14 residues. V shed 7 bases and J 0 bases; nucleotides not matched to a gene: 0.

The CDR3 bases are TGTGCCTGGAGCATGTATGGGGGGAGGGCAGATACGCAGTATTTT. Translated: CAWSMYGGRADTQYF. The V gene is TRBV30, the J gene TRBJ2-3, with TRBD2 matching over 7 bases. The germline CDR1 and CDR2 sequences are GTSNPN and SVGIG (reference sequence). The V and J ends lost 3 bases and 4 bases, in that order; junction bases with no gene match: 10. The CDR3 runs to 15 residues. Drawing the rest from reference TRBV30 and TRBJ2-3, the complete variable domain is SQTIHQWPATLVQPVGSPLSLECTVEGTSNPNLYWYRQAAGRGLQLLFYSVGIGQISSEVPQNLSASRPQDRQFILSSKKLLLSDSGFYLCAWSMYGGRADTQYFGPGTRLTVL.

This clone has just a few counts. The chain employs TRBV27 and TRBJ2-7; a possible D gene is TRBD1 (5 bases). The CDR3 extends over 13 amino acids. Trimming removed 6 bases from V and 1 base from J, with 10 bases in between. Germline CDR1 is MNHEY and CDR2 is SMNVEV (reference sequence). The CDR3 region is CASSPQGSYEQYF. CDR3 coding DNA: TGTGCCAGCAGCCCTCAGGGTTCCTACGAGCAGTACTTC.

The V gene is TRBV9, the J gene TRBJ2-3; a weak D match, TRBD2 (6 bases). The ends were cut back, 5 bases at V and 6 bases at J, with 10 bases in the middle. Germline lookup yields CDR1 SGDLS and CDR2 YYNGEE. This CDR3 has 12 amino acids. The CDR3 here is CASRSGGDTQYF. The CDR3 DNA is TGTGCCAGCAGGTCCGGAGGGGATACGCAGTATTTT.

This sequence joins TRBV5-1 and TRBJ1-1; D unclear. This CDR3 spans 16 amino acids. Trimming removed 1 base at V and 7 bases at J, with 20 bases between. Germline CDR1 reads SGHRS; CDR2 reads YFSETQ. This CDR3 reads CASSLPSRSPDYEAFF. The CDR3 nucleotides are TGCGCCAGCAGCTTGCCCAGCCGATCCCCGGACTATGAAGCTTTCTTT.

This clone was seen a handful of times. V usage is TRBV28 and J usage is TRBJ1-1; 7 nucleotides match TRBD1. CDR3 size: 11 residues. Per the germline V gene, CDR1 is MDHEN and CDR2 is SYDVKM. CDR3 region: CGSRGGNEAFF. In DNA, the CDR3 is TGTGGATCGCGAGGGGGCAATGAAGCTTTCTTT.

CDR3 amino acids: CASSPKPGLEDEQYF. The DNA for the CDR3 is TGTGCCAGCAGCCCGAAACCGGGACTCGAGGACGAGCAGTACTTC. V is TRBV7-3 and J is TRBJ2-7, with a weak D call TRBD2 (6 bases). The CDR3 runs 15 residues. Trimming cost V 5 bases and J 5 bases, with 19 bases left between them. The germline CDR1 and CDR2 sequences are SGHTA and FQGTGA.

The rearrangement links TRBV29-1 to TRBJ1-2; D may be TRBD1 (5 bases). Trimming removed 6 bases at V and 1 base at J, with 9 bases between. Germline CDR1 is SQVTM and CDR2 is ANQGSEA. The CDR3 loop spans 12 amino acids. The CDR3 here is CSVKTVNYGYTF. The CDR3 bases are TGCAGCGTGAAGACAGTTAACTATGGCTACACCTTC.

This chain joins TRBV29-1 and TRBJ1-1, with D maybe TRBD1 (5 bases). Trimming pared 7 bases from V and 2 bases from J, leaving 14 bases between. The germline V gene encodes CDR1 SQVTM and CDR2 ANQGSEA. CDR3 size: 13 residues. This CDR3 reads CSAGTSINTEAFF. Written as DNA, the CDR3 is TGCAGCGCCGGGACTTCCATAAACACTGAAGCTTTCTTT.

The chain combines TRBV6-1 with TRBJ1-5, with TRBD1 matching over 9 bases. Per the germline V gene, CDR1 is MNHNS and CDR2 is SASEGT. V was pared by 3 bases and J by 7 bases, with 10 bases of the junction left unmatched. The CDR3 is made up of 16 amino acids. In nucleotides, the CDR3 is TGTGCCAGCAGTGAGGTGGTCCGACAGGGGGAACAGCCCCAGCATTTT. It codes for CASSEVVRQGEQPQHF.

This clone was picked up a small number of times. This sequence joins TRBV5-6 and TRBJ2-2, with 10 bases that match TRBD2. This CDR3 is built from 16 residues. V gave up 2 bases and J gave up 5 bases; unmatched junction bases: 6. Germline V gene sequence: CDR1 SGHDT, CDR2 YYEEEE. The CDR3 spells CASSFGAGGRTGELFF. In DNA, the CDR3 is TGTGCCAGCAGCTTTGGAGCGGGAGGGCGGACCGGGGAGCTGTTTTTT.